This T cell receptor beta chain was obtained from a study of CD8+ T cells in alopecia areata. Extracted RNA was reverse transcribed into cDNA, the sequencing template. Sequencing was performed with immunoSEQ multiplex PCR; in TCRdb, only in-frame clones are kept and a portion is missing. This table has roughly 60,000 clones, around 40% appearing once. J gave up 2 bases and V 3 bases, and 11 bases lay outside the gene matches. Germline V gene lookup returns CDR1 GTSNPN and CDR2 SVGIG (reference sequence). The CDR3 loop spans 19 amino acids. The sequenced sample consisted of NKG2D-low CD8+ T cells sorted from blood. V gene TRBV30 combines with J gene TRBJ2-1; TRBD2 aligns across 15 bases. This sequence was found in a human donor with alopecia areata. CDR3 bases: TGTGCCTGGAGAATTCCGGGACTAGCGGGAGGCCCCCCCTACAATGAGCAGTTCTTC. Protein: CAWRIPGLAGGPPYNEQFF.